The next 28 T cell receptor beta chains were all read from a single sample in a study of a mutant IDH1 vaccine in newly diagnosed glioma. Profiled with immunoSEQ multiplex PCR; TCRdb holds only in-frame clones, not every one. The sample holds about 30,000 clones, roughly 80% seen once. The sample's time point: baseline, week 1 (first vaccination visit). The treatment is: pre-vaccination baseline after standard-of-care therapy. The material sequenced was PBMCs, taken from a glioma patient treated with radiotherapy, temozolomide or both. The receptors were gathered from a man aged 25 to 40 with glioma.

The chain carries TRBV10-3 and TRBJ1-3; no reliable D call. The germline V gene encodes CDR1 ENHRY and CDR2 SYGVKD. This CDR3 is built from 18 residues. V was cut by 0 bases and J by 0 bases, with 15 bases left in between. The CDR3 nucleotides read TGTGCCATCAGTGAGTCGATGGCCCTGGTAAGCTCTGGAAACACCATATATTTT. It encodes CAISESMALVSSGNTIYF.

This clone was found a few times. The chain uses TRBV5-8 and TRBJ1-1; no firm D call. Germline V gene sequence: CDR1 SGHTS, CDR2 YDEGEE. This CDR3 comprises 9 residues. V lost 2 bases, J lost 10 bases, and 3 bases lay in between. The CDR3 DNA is TGTGCCAGCAGCTTTCGAGCTTTCTTT. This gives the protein CASSFRAFF.

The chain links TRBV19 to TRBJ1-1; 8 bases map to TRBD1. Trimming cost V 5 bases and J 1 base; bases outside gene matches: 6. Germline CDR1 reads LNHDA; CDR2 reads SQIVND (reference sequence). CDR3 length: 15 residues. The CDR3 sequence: CASSHRQGRNTEAFF. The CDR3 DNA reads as TGTGCCAGTAGTCACAGACAGGGGAGGAACACTGAAGCTTTCTTT.

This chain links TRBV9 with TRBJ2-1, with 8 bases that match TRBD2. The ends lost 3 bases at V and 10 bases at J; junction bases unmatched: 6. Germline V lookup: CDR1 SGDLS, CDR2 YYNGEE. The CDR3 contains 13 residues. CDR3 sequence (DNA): TGTGCCAGCAGCGCCGCGGGGGGCTTCGAGCAGTTCTTC. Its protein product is CASSAAGGFEQFF. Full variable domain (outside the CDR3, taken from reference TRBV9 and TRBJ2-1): DSGVTQTPKHLITATGQRVTLRCSPRSGDLSVYWYQQSLDQGLQFLIQYYNGEERAKGNILERFSAQQFPDLHSELNLSSLELGDSALYFCASSAAGGFEQFFGPGTRLTVL.

In nucleotides, the CDR3 is TGCGCCAGCAGCCAACGACAGGGGGACACTGAAGCTTTCTTT. Translated, it gives CASSQRQGDTEAFF. The J gene is TRBJ1-1, the V gene TRBV4-1, with TRBD1 matching 9 bases. The CDR3 sequence is 14 residues long. With 2 bases clipped from V and 3 bases from J, the junction kept 1 base outside the gene matches. Germline V gene data show CDR1 as MGHRA and CDR2 as YSYEKL.

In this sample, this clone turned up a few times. The chain's CDR3 is CASSPELAAANYGYTF. The DNA of the CDR3 is TGTGCCAGCTCACCAGAGTTGGCAGCAGCTAACTATGGCTACACCTTC. The rearrangement uses TRBV18 and TRBJ1-2; D remains ambiguous. Trimming removed 2 bases from V and 0 bases from J, with 13 bases in between. This CDR3 is built from 16 residues. Germline CDR1 and CDR2: KGHSH and LQKENI.

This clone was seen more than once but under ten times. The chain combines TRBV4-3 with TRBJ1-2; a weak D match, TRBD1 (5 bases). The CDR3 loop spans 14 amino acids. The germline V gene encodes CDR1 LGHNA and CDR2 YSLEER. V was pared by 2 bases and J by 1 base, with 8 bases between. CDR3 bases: TGCGCCAGCAGCCAACGGACACTTAACTATGGCTACACCTTC. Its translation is CASSQRTLNYGYTF.

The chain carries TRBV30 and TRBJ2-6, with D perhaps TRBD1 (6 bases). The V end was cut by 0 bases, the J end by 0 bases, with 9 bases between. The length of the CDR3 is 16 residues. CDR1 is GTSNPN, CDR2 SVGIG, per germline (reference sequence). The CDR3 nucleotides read TGTGCCTGGAGTGTAGTGACAGGCTCTGGGGCCAACGTCCTGACTTTC. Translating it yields CAWSVVTGSGANVLTF.

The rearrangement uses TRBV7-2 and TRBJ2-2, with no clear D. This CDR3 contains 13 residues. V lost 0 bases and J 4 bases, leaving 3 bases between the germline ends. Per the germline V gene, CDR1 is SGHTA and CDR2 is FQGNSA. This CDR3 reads CASSLAVTGELFF. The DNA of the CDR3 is TGTGCCAGCAGCTTAGCCGTCACCGGGGAGCTGTTTTTT.

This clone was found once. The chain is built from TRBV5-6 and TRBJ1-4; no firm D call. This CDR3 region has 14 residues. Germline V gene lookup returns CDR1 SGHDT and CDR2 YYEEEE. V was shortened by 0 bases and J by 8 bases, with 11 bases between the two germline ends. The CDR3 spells CASSLEPGGEKLFF. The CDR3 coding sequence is TGTGCCAGCAGCTTGGAGCCCGGAGGGGAAAAACTGTTTTTT.

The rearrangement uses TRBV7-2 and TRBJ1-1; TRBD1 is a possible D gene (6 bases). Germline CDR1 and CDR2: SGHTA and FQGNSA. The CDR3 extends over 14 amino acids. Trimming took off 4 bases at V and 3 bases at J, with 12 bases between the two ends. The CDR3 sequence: CASSWGRGDTEAFF. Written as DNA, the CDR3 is TGTGCCAGCAGCTGGGGCAGGGGAGACACTGAAGCTTTCTTT.

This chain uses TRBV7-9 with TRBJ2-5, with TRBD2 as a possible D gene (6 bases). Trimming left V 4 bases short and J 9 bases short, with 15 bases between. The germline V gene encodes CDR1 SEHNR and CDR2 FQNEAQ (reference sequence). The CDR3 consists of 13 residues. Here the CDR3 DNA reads TGTGCCAGCAGCTACCGCGGGGACTCGTCCCAGTACTTC. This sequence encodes CASSYRGDSSQYF.

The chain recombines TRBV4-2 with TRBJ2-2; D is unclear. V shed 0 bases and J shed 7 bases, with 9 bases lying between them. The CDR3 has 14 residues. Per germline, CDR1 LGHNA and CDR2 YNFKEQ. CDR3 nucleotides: TGTGCCAGCAGCCAAGATCTCTTTCTCGGGGAGCTGTTTTTT. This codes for CASSQDLFLGELFF.

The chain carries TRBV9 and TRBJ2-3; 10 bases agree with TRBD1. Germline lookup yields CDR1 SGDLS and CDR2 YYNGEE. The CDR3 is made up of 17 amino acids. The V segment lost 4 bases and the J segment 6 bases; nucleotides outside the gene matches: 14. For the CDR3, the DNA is TGTGCCAGCAGCCCAACACGGACAGGGGGTTTAACGGATACGCAGTATTTT. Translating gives CASSPTRTGGLTDTQYF.

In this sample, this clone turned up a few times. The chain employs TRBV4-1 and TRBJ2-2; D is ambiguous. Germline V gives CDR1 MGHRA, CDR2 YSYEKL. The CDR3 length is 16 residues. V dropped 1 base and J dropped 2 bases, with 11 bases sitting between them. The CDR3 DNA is TGCGCCAGCAGCCAAGGAGGTATGGGTAACACCGGGGAGCTGTTTTTT. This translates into CASSQGGMGNTGELFF.

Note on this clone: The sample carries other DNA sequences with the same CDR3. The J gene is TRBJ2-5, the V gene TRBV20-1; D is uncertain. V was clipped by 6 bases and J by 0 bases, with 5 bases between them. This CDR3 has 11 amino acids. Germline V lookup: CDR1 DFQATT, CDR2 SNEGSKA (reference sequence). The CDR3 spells CSAQNQETQYF. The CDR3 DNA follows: TGCAGTGCACAAAACCAAGAGACCCAGTACTTC.

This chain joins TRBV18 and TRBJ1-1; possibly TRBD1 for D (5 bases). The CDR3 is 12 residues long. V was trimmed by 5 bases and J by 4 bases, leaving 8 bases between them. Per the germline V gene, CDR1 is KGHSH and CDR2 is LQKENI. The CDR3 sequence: CASSSGTTEAFF. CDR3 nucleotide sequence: TGTGCCAGCTCATCAGGGACCACTGAAGCTTTCTTT.

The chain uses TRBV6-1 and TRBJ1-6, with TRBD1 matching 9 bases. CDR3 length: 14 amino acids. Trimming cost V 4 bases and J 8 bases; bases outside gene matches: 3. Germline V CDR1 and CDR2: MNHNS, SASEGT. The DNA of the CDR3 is TGTGCCAGCAGTGCGAGGACAGGGGATTCACCCCTCCACTTT. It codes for CASSARTGDSPLHF.

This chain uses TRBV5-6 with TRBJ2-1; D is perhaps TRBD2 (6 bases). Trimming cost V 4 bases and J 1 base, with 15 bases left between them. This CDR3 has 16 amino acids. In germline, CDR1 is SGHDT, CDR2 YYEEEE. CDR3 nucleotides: TGTGCCAGCAGCCCTAATGCGGGACGTTCCTACAATGAGCAGTTCTTC. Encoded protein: CASSPNAGRSYNEQFF.

The CDR3 spells CASSQDSGDSDTQYF. The CDR3 region has the DNA TGCGCCAGCAGCCAAGATAGCGGGGATTCAGATACGCAGTATTTT. V gene TRBV4-3 combines with J gene TRBJ2-3; 8 nucleotides agree with TRBD2. The CDR3 contains 15 residues. V dropped 0 bases and J dropped 4; count of bases not matched to a gene: 3. Per germline, CDR1 LGHNA and CDR2 YSLEER.

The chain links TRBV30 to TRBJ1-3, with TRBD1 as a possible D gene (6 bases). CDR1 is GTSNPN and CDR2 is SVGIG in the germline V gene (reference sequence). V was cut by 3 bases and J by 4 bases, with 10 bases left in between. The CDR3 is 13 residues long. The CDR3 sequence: CAWSLTGGNTIYF. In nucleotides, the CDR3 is TGTGCCTGGAGCCTCACAGGGGGAAACACCATATATTTT.

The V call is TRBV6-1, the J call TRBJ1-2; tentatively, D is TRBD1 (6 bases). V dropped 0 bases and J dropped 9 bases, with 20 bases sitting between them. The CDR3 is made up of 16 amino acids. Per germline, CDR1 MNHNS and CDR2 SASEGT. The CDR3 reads CASSEASQGSAQSYTF. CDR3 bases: TGTGCCAGCAGTGAAGCGAGTCAGGGGAGCGCCCAAAGCTACACCTTC.

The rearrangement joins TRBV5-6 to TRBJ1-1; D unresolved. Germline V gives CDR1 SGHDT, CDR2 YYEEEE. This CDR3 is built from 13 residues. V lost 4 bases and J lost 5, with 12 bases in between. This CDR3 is CASSRTAGTEAFF. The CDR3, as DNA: TGTGCCAGCAGCCGAACAGCGGGTACTGAAGCTTTCTTT.

CDR3 loop: CASSTNRGRLETQYF. The CDR3 DNA follows: TGTGCCAGCAGCACAAACAGGGGGCGGTTGGAGACCCAGTACTTC. The chain couples TRBV14 to TRBJ2-5; TRBD1 matches 9 bases. CDR3 length equals 15 residues. J was trimmed by 5 bases and V by 5 bases; bases with no gene match: 9. Germline CDR1 is SGHDN and CDR2 is FVKESK.

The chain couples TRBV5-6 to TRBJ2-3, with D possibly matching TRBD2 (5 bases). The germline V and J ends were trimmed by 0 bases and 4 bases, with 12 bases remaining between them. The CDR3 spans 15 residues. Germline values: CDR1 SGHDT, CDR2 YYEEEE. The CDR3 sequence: CASSLGPGTADTQYF. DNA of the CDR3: TGTGCCAGCAGCTTGGGTCCGGGAACCGCAGATACGCAGTATTTT.

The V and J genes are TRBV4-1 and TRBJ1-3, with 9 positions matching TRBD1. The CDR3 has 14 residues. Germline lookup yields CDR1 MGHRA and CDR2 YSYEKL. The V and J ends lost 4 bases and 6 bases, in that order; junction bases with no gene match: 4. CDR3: CASSLDRGENTIYF. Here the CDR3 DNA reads TGCGCCAGCAGCCTTGACAGGGGGGAAAACACCATATATTTT.

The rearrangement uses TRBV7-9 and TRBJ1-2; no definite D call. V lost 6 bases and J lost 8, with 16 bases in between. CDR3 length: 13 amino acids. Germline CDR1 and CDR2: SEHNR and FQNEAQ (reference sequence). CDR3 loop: CASRDRESAGYTF. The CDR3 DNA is TGTGCCAGCAGGGATAGGGAATCAGCCGGCTACACCTTC.

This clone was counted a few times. The CDR3 sequence: CASSIREILVRQPQHF. CDR3 DNA: TGTGCCAGCAGCATCCGGGAAATCTTGGTACGCCAGCCCCAGCATTTT. This chain uses TRBV9 with TRBJ1-5; D gene uncertain. This CDR3 has 16 amino acids. Looked up from germline, CDR1 is SGDLS and CDR2 is YYNGEE. V was clipped by 4 bases and J by 7 bases, with 21 bases between them.